Given below is one T cell receptor (beta chain) in context. This sample was taken from a study of control samples from healthy donors and cancer patients. Assay: immunoSEQ multiplex PCR; the TCRdb copy retains only in-frame clones and omits some. The sample holds 140,000 to 150,000 clones, 93% seen once. V shed 2 bases and J shed 2 bases, with 15 bases lying between them. The germline V gene encodes CDR1 KGHSH and CDR2 LQKENI. CDR3 length equals 16 residues. This rearrangement joins TRBV18 to TRBJ1-1; D is unclear. This sequence originates from a man in his late teens or twenties in good health. The sample taken for sequencing was blood. The CDR3, as DNA: TGTGCCAGCTCACCAAGTTTCTCGGGTATTAACACTGAAGCTTTCTTT. Translating it yields CASSPSFSGINTEAFF.